These 5 T cell receptor beta chains came from one sample sequenced in a study of shared T cell receptors in the human thymus. TCRdb's copy holds only in-frame clones and misses some; the assay was immunoSEQ multiplex PCR. This sample has 450,000 to 650,000 clones, with 75% to 80% found just once. The data also belong to a second study, concerning human thymus T cells.

The specimen sequenced was thymocytes. Every receptor here comes from a boy in the first two years of life with a congenital heart defect.

The chain has TRBV6-1 and TRBJ2-5; 12 positions match TRBD1. This CDR3 spans 14 amino acids. Germline values: CDR1 MNHNS, CDR2 SASEGT. Trimming took 6 bases from V and 4 from J; bases not matched to a gene: 3. The CDR3: CASRGDRGRETQYF. The CDR3 bases are TGTGCCAGCAGGGGGGACAGGGGGCGAGAGACCCAGTACTTC.

V usage is TRBV28 and J usage is TRBJ2-2, with 10 positions matching TRBD1. Germline CDR1 is MDHEN and CDR2 is SYDVKM. J was trimmed by 4 bases and V by 5 bases; bases with no gene match: 4. This CDR3 is 15 amino acids long. The CDR3 DNA reads TGTGCCAGCAGTGGACAGGGGGTTCGCACCGGGGAGCTGTTTTTT. It encodes CASSGQGVRTGELFF.

This rearrangement joins TRBV14 to TRBJ2-5; D gene ambiguous. The ends were cut back, 1 base at V and 4 bases at J, with 7 bases in the middle. Per germline, CDR1 SGHDN and CDR2 FVKESK. CDR3 length: 13 residues. The CDR3 nucleotides are TGTGCCAGCAGCCAAGTTTTCCGAGAGACCCAGTACTTC. Translated: CASSQVFRETQYF.

The gene calls are TRBV11-2 and TRBJ1-3, with 8 nucleotides matching TRBD1. CDR1 and CDR2 from the germline V gene are SGHAT and FQNNGV. CDR3 length equals 17 residues. With V trimmed by 3 bases and J by 1 base, 8 bases remained unmatched. The CDR3 bases are TGTGCCAGCAGCTTTGGGCGACAGGGGTGTTCTGGAAACACCATATATTTT. Amino acid sequence: CASSFGRQGCSGNTIYF.

This clone was seen more than once but under ten times. This chain links TRBV4-3 with TRBJ2-3; tentatively, D is TRBD2 (5 bases). Germline CDR1 is LGHNA and CDR2 is YSLEER. V lost 0 bases to trimming and J lost 3 bases, with 7 bases between them. CDR3 length equals 14 residues. CDR3 nucleotide sequence: TGCGCCAGCAGCCAAGACCGGGGAACAGATACGCAGTATTTT. It encodes CASSQDRGTDTQYF.